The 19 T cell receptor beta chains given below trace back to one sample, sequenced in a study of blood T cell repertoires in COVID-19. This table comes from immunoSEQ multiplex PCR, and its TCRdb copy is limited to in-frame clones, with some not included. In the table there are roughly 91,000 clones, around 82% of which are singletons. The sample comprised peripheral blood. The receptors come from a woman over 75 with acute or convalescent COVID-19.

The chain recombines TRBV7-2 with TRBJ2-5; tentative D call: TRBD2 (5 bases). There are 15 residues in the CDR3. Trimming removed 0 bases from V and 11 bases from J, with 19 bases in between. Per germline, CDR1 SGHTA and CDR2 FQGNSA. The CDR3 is CASSLALSGRAIQYF. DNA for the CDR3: TGTGCCAGCAGCTTAGCCCTAAGCGGCCGGGCCATACAGTACTTC. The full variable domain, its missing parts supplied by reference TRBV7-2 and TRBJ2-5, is GAGVSQSPSNKVTEKGKDVELRCDPISGHTALYWYRQSLGQGLEFLIYFQGNSAPDKSGLPSDRFSAERTGGSVSTLTIQRTQQEDSAVYLCASSLALSGRAIQYFGPGTRLLVL.

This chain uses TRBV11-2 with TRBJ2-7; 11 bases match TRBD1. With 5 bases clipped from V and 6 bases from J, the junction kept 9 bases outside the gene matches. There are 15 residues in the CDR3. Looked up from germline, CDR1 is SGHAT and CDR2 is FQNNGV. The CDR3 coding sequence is TGTGCCAGCAGCAAAACGGGACAGGGGGATCGCGAGCAGTACTTC. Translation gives CASSKTGQGDREQYF.

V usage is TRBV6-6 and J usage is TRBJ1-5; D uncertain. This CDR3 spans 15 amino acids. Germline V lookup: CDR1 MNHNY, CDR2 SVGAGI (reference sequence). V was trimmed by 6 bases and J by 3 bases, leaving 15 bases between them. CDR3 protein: CASRLWRDSNQPQHF. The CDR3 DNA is TGTGCCAGCAGACTCTGGAGAGACTCCAATCAGCCCCAGCATTTT.

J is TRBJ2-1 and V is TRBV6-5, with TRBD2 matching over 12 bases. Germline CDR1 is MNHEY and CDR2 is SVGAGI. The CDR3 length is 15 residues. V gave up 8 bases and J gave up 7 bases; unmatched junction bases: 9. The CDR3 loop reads CASATSGGPMNEQFF. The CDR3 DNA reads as TGTGCCAGCGCTACTAGCGGGGGGCCTATGAATGAGCAGTTCTTC.

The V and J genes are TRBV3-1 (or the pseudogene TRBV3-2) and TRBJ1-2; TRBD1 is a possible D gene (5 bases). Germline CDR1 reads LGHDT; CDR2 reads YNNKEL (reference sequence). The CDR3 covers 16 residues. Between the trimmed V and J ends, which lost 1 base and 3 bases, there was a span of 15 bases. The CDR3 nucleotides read TGTGCCAGCAGCCAAGGGGCAGGGTCAGTCGACTATGGCTACACCTTC. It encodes CASSQGAGSVDYGYTF.

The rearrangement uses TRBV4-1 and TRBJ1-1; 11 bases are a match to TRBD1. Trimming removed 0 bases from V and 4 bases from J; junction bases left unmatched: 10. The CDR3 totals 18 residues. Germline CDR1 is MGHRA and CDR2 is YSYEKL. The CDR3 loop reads CASSQDEDRGLVGTEAFF. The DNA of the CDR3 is TGCGCCAGCAGCCAAGACGAGGACAGGGGGCTAGTTGGCACTGAAGCTTTCTTT.

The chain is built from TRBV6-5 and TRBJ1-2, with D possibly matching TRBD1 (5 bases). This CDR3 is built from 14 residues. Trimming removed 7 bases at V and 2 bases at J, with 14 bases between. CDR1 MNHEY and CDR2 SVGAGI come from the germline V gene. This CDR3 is CASTRQRTNYGYTF. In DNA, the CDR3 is TGTGCCAGCACCCGACAGCGTACAAACTATGGCTACACCTTC.

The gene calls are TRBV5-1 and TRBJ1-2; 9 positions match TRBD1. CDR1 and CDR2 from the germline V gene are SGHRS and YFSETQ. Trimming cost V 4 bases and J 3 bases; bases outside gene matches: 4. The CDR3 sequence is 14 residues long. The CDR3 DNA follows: TGCGCCAGCAGCCCCGGACAGGGGTACTATGGCTACACCTTC. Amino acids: CASSPGQGYYGYTF.

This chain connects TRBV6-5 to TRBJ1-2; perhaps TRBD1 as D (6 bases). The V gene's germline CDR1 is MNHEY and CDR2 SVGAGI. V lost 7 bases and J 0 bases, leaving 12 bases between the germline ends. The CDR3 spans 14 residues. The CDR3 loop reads CASTRDKANYGYTF. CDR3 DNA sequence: TGTGCCAGCACTAGGGACAAAGCTAACTATGGCTACACCTTC.

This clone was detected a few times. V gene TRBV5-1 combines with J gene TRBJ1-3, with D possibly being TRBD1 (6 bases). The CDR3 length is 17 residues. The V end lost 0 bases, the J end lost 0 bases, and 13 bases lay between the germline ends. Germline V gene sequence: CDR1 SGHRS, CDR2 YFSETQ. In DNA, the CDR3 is TGCGCCAGCAGCTTGGGACAGGTTCCTTTCTCTGGAAACACCATATATTTT. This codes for CASSLGQVPFSGNTIYF. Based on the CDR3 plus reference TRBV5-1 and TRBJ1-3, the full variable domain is KAGVTQTPRYLIKTRGQQVTLSCSPISGHRSVSWYQQTPGQGLQFLFEYFSETQRNKGNFPGRFSGRQFSNSRSEMNVSTLELGDSALYLCASSLGQVPFSGNTIYFGEGSWLTVV.

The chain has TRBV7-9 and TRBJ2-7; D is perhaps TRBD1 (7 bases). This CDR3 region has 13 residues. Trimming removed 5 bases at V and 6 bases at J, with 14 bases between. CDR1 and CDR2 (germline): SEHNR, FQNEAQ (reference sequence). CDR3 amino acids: CASSPPGGGEQYF. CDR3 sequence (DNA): TGTGCCAGCAGCCCGCCAGGGGGAGGCGAGCAGTACTTC.

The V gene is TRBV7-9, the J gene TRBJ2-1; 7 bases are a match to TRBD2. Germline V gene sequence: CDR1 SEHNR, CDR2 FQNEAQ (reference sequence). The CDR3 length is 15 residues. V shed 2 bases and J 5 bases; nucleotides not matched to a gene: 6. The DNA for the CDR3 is TGTGCCAGCAGCTTATGGCTAGCGGAAAACAATGAGCAGTTCTTC. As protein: CASSLWLAENNEQFF.

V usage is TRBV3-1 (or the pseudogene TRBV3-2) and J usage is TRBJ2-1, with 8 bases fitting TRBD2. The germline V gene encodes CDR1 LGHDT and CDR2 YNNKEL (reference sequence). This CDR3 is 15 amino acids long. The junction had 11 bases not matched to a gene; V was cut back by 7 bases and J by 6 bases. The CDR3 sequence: CASKVMAGGPNEQFF. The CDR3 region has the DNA TGTGCCAGCAAGGTTATGGCGGGAGGCCCCAATGAGCAGTTCTTC.

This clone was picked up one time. DNA for the CDR3: TGTGCCAGCAGTGAGGGAGCGGGAGGAGTAGATACGCAGTATTTT. Translated, it gives CASSEGAGGVDTQYF. The V and J genes are TRBV6-4 and TRBJ2-3, with 9 bases lining up with TRBD2. The length of the CDR3 is 15 residues. Trimming cost V 3 bases and J 5 bases; bases outside gene matches: 6. Germline values: CDR1 MRHNA, CDR2 SNTAGT.

CDR3 sequence: CASNNGDRDTGELFF. The CDR3 DNA is TGTGCCAGCAATAACGGGGACAGGGACACCGGGGAGCTGTTTTTT. The V call is TRBV28, the J call TRBJ2-2; 9 nucleotides match TRBD1. This CDR3 has 15 residues. CDR1 MDHEN and CDR2 SYDVKM come from the germline V gene. V lost 7 bases to trimming and J lost 3 bases; unmatched junction nucleotides: 6.

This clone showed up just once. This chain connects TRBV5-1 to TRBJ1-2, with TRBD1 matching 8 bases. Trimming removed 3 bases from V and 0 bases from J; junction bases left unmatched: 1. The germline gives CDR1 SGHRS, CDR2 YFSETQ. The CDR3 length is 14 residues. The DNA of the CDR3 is TGCGCCAGCAGCTCAGGGGGCACTAACTATGGCTACACCTTC. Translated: CASSSGGTNYGYTF. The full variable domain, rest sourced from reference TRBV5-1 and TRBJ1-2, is KAGVTQTPRYLIKTRGQQVTLSCSPISGHRSVSWYQQTPGQGLQFLFEYFSETQRNKGNFPGRFSGRQFSNSRSEMNVSTLELGDSALYLCASSSGGTNYGYTFGSGTRLTVV.

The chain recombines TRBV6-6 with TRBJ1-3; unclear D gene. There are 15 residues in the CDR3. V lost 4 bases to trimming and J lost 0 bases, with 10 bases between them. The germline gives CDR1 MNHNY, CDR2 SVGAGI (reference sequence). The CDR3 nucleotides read TGTGCCAGCAGTTCCCTACCGTTCTCTGGAAACACCATATATTTT. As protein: CASSSLPFSGNTIYF.

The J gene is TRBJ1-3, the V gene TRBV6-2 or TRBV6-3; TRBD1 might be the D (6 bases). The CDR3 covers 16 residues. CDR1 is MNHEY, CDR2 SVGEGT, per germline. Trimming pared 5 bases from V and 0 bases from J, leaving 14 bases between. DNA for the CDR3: TGTGCCAGCAGTCCCCCAGGACAGAGCTCTGGAAACACCATATATTTT. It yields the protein CASSPPGQSSGNTIYF.

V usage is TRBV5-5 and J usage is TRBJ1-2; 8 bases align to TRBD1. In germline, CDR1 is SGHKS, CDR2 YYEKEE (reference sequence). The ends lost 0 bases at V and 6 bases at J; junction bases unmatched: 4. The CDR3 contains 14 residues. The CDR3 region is CASSLGQGADGYTF. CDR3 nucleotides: TGTGCCAGCAGCTTGGGGCAGGGGGCGGATGGCTACACCTTC.